Listed here is a single TCR beta chain. Assay: immunoSEQ multiplex PCR; the TCRdb copy retains only in-frame clones and omits some. The sample contains 2 million to 2.5 million clones, 85% to 95% of which appear only once. Per germline, CDR1 KGHSH and CDR2 LQKENI. CDR3 length: 18 residues. V was clipped by 3 bases and J by 6 bases, with 27 bases between them. This sample is part of a study of shared clonotypes between healthy human individuals. The V call is TRBV18, the J call TRBJ2-7; D might be TRBD2 (6 bases). This clonotype was sampled from a man between 18 and 29 years old in good health. Some clones in this sample may be carry-over from other donors' samples. The sequencing input was naive CD4+ T cells from PBMCs. Noted subset: CD45RA+ positively selected. The CDR3 bases are TGTGCCAGCTCACCTCTGGTAGTGACTAGAGGCTCTACTTCCGAGCAGTACTTC. Translation: CASSPLVVTRGSTSEQYF.